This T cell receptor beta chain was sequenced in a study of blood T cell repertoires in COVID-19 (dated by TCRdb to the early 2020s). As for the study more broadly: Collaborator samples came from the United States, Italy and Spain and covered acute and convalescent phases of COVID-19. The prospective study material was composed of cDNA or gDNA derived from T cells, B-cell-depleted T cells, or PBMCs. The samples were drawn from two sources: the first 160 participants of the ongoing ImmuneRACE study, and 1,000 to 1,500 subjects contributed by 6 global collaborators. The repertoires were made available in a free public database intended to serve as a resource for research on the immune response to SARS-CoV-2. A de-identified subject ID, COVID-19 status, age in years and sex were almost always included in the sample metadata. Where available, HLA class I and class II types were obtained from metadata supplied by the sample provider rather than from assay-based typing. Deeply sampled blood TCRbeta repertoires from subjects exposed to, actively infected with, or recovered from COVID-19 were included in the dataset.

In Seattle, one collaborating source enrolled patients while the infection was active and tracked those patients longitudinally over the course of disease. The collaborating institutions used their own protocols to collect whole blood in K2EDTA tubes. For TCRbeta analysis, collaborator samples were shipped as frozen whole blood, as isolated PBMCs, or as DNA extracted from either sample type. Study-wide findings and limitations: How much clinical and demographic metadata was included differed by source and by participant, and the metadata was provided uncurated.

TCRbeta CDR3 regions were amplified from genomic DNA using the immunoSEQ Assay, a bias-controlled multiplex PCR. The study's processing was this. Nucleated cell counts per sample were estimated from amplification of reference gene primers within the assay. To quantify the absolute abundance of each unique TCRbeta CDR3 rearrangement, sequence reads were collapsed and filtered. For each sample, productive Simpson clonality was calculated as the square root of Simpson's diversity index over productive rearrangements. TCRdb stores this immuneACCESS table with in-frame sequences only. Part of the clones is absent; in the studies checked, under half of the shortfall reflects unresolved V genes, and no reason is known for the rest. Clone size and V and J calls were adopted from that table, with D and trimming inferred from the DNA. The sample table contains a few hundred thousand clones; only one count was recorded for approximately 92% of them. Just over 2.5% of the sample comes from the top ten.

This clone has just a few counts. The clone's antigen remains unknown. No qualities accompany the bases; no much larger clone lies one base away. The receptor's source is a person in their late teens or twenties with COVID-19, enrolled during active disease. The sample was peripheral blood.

The CDR3: CASSLPSASSRYEQYF. The DNA reads as follows: TGTGCCAGCAGCTTACCGTCGGCTAGCAGCCGCTACGAGCAGTACTTC. Recombination joined TRBV5-4 with TRBJ2-7, with TRBD2 perhaps the D gene, on 5 matching bases. Sequences SGHNT (CDR1) and YYREEE (CDR2) are obtained from the germline V gene (reference sequence). Trimming takes 2 bases from V and 3 bases from J, and the germline ends sit 18 bases apart. The cysteine opens and the phenylalanine closes a CDR3 of 16 amino acids. The sequence is cut down to CDR3 DNA, 48 bases in frame from base 1.